This T cell receptor beta chain is drawn from a study of blood T cell repertoires in COVID-19. Profiling relied on immunoSEQ multiplex PCR, and the TCRdb table lists in-frame clones only, not all of them. The sample has 70,000 to 100,000 clones, roughly 87% seen once. The sequence came from a woman aged 60 to 75 with COVID-19, enrolled during active disease. Material: peripheral blood.

For the CDR3, the DNA is TGTGCCAGCAGCCAAACTACAGGGTTGGTCACCGGGGAGCTGTTTTTT. It encodes CASSQTTGLVTGELFF. The chain couples TRBV4-2 to TRBJ2-2; tentative D call: TRBD1 (6 bases). The CDR3 totals 16 residues. The V end was cut by 2 bases, the J end by 4 bases, with 14 bases between. Germline CDR1 is LGHNA and CDR2 is YNFKEQ.